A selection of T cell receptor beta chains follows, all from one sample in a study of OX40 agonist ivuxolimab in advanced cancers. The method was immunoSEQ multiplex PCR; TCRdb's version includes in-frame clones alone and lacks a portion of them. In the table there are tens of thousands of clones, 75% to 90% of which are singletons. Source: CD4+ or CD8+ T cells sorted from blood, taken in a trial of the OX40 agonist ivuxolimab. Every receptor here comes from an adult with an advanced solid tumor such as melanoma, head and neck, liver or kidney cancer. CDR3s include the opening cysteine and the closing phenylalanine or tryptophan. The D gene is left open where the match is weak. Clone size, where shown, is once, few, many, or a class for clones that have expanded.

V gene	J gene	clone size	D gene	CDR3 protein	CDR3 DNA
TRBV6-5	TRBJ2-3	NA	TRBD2	CASSYGASGSDTQYF	TGTGCCAGCAGTTACGGGGCTAGCGGGTCCGATACGCAGTATTTT
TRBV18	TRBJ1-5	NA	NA	CASSLGQTSNQPQHF	TGTGCCAGCTCCCTAGGACAGACTAGCAATCAGCCCCAGCATTTT
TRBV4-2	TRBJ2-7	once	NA	CASSQGVTRLGEQYF	TGTGCCAGCAGCCAAGGCGTAACCCGATTGGGGGAGCAGTACTTC
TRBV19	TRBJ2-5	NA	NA	CASRSRGQETQYF	TGTGCCAGTAGGTCGCGGGGACAAGAGACCCAGTACTTC
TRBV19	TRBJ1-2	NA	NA	CASTRDKGYGYTF	TGTGCCAGTACAAGGGATAAGGGCTATGGCTACACCTTC
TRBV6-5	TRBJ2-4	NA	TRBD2	CASTAGGGRGIQYF	TGTGCCAGCACCGCGGGAGGGGGCAGAGGCATTCAGTACTTC
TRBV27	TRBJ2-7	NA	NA	CASTALVGAEQYF	TGTGCCAGCACGGCGCTGGTCGGCGCGGAGCAGTACTTC
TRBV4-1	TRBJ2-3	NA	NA	CASSQDGLGDTQYF	TGCGCCAGCAGCCAAGACGGACTGGGAGATACGCAGTATTTT
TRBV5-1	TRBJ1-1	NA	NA	CASSLDMNTEAFF	TGCGCCAGCAGCTTAGACATGAACACTGAAGCTTTCTTT
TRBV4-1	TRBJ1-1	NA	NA	CASSHLRTESEAFF	TGCGCCAGCAGCCACCTCAGGACGGAATCTGAAGCTTTCTTT
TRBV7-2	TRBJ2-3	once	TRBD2	CASSLAGRGATDTQYF	TGTGCCAGCAGCCTGGCCGGGCGGGGGGCCACAGATACGCAGTATTTT
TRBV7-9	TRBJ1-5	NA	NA	CASSSSRHSQPQHF	TGTGCCAGCAGCTCCTCTAGACACAGCCAGCCCCAGCATTTT
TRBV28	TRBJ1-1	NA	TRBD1	CASSPGGRTEAFF	TGTGCCAGCAGTCCAGGGGGACGGACTGAAGCTTTCTTT
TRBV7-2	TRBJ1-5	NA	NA	CASSTGSSNQPQHF	TGTGCCAGCAGTACAGGGTCGAGCAATCAGCCCCAGCATTTT
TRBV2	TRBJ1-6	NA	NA	CASSAPESPLHF	TGTGCCAGCAGTGCCCCTGAGTCACCCCTCCACTTT
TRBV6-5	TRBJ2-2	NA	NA	CASKPSGTTGELFF	TGTGCCAGCAAACCCTCCGGGACCACCGGGGAGCTGTTTTTT
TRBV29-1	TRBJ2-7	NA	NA	CSVSQGTYEQYF	TGCAGCGTATCTCAGGGGACCTACGAGCAGTACTTC
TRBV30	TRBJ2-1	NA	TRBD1	CACRRTGTLGEQFF	TGTGCCTGTAGACGGACAGGGACTCTTGGTGAGCAGTTCTTC
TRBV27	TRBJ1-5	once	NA	CASSRVSNQPQHF	TGTGCCAGCAGTAGAGTTAGCAATCAGCCCCAGCATTTT
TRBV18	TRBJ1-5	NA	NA	CASSPELGDQPQHF	TGTGCCAGCTCACCAGAGTTAGGGGATCAGCCCCAGCATTTT
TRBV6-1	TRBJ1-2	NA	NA	CASSGDGARKHGYTF	TGTGCCAGCAGTGGGGACGGCGCGCGGAAACATGGCTACACCTTC
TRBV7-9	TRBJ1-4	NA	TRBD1	CASSPLTGGDEKLFF	TGTGCCAGCAGCCCTTTGACAGGGGGGGATGAAAAACTGTTTTTT
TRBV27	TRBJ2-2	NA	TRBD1	CASSLPPGQGFTGELFF	TGTGCCAGCAGCTTACCCCCGGGACAGGGTTTCACCGGGGAGCTGTTTTTT
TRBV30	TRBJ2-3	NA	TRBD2	CAWSDPGLAGFTQYF	TGTGCCTGGAGTGACCCGGGACTAGCGGGGTTTACGCAGTATTTT
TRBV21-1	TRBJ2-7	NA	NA	CANRGYEQYF	TGTGCCAACAGGGGCTACGAGCAGTACTTC
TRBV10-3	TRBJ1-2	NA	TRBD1	CAISRDRGDLGYTF	TGTGCCATCAGTCGGGACAGGGGAGATCTTGGCTACACCTTC
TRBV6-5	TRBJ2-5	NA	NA	CASRVYAERQETQYF	TGTGCCAGCAGGGTGTATGCGGAGCGACAAGAGACCCAGTACTTC
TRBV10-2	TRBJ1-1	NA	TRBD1	CASRDRRRAEAFF	TGCGCCAGCAGGGACAGGCGGAGGGCTGAAGCTTTCTTT
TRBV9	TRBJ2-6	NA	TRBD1	CASSVALTGFPPSGANVLTF	TGTGCCAGCAGCGTAGCTTTGACAGGGTTTCCCCCCTCTGGGGCCAACGTCCTGACTTTC
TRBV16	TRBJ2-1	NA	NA	CASSQLGTGVYNEQFF	TGTGCCAGCAGCCAATTAGGGACTGGGGTCTACAATGAGCAGTTCTTC
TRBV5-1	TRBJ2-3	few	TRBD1	CASSSTGGASDTQYF	TGCGCCAGCAGCTCAACAGGGGGCGCATCAGATACGCAGTATTTT
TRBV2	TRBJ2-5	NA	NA	CATLRGGKKETQYF	TGTGCCACCTTGAGGGGAGGAAAAAAAGAGACCCAGTACTTC
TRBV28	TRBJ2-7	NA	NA	CASSSPGSSYEQYF	TGTGCCAGCAGCTCCCCCGGTAGCTCCTACGAGCAGTACTTC
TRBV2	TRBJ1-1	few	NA	CASTRGPAEAFF	TGTGCCAGCACCAGAGGGCCGGCTGAAGCTTTCTTT
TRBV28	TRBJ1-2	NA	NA	CASRGADNYGYTF	TGTGCCAGCAGAGGGGCGGATAACTATGGCTACACCTTC